One and the same sample provided the 16 T cell receptor beta chains below, sequenced in a study of spatial heterogeneity in lung cancer. Time point indicated: blood at routine non-recurrence follow-up after resection. One entry per CDR3 protein results from TCRdb running MiXCR on the 5' RACE reads. The top ten hold 21% of the sample, which has roughly 99,000 distinct CDR3 sequences, roughly a fifth seen once. This specimen was PBMCs, taken at follow-up. The receptors stem from a male donor with early-stage non-small cell lung cancer.

In its sample, this clonotype was seen a few times. J is TRBJ2-7 and V is TRBV10-3; 13 bases align to TRBD2. The CDR3 consists of 15 residues. CDR1 and CDR2 (germline): ENHRY, SYGVKD. CDR3: CAISDRTSGGYAQYV. The CDR3 region has the DNA TGTGCCATCAGTGACAGGACTAGCGGGGGTTACGCGCAGTACGTC.

The gene calls are TRBV25-1 and TRBJ2-1; no reliable D call. V gave up 2 bases and J gave up 6 bases, with 5 bases separating them. Germline CDR1 is MGHDK and CDR2 is SYGVNS. This CDR3 is built from 12 residues. CDR3 residues: CASSEGGNEQFF. CDR3 nucleotide sequence: TGTGCCAGCAGTGAAGGTGGCAATGAGCAGTTCTTC.

The V call is TRBV3-1, the J call TRBJ2-2, with TRBD1 identical over 11 bases. CDR1 and CDR2 from the germline V gene are LGHDT and YNNKEL (reference sequence). The CDR3 is 17 residues long. J lost 4 bases, V lost 6 bases, and 10 bases had no gene match. The CDR3 nucleotides read TGTGCCAGCAGGCCAAGGACAGGGGGCGCGAGCACCGGGGAGCTGTTTTTT. It translates to CASRPRTGGASTGELFF.

The chain joins TRBV6-1 to TRBJ1-1; 10 nucleotides agree with TRBD1. The CDR3 runs 17 residues. J gave up 4 bases and V 2 bases, and 10 bases lay outside the gene matches. CDR1 is MNHNS, CDR2 SASEGT, per germline. The CDR3 DNA reads TGTGCCAGCAGTGAACATGGACAGGGGGTTTGGAGCACTGAAGCTTTCTTT. Translated: CASSEHGQGVWSTEAFF.

This clonotype has more than one count but fewer than ten. This chain uses TRBV7-2 with TRBJ2-3; D uncertain. The length of the CDR3 is 14 residues. The V and J ends lost 5 bases and 0 bases respectively, with 9 bases between them. Germline V lookup: CDR1 SGHTA, CDR2 FQGNSA. The DNA for the CDR3 is TGTGCCAGCAGCCTGACAAAGAGCACAGATACGCAGTATTTT. It specifies CASSLTKSTDTQYF.

To note about this clonotype: This may be a read error: a much more frequent sequence differs by one nucleotide. The rearrangement uses TRBV4-3 and TRBJ2-3; a possible D gene is TRBD1 (6 bases). Germline loops: CDR1 LGHNA, CDR2 YSLEER. This CDR3 is 15 amino acids long. As DNA, the CDR3 is TGCGCCAGCAGCCAAGGACAGGCTAGCACAGTTACGCAGTATTTT. Residues: CASSQGQASTVTQYF.

This clonotype occurred a few times. This chain joins TRBV11-1 and TRBJ1-1; D gene ambiguous. CDR3 length: 14 amino acids. Trimming cost V 5 bases and J 5 bases, with 15 bases left between them. CDR1 is SGHAT and CDR2 is FQDESV in the germline V gene (reference sequence). The CDR3 DNA reads TGTGCCAGCAGCGTCACGGGAGGTGGGACTGAAGCTTTCTTT. It specifies CASSVTGGGTEAFF. The full variable domain, its missing parts supplied by reference TRBV11-1 and TRBJ1-1, is EAEVAQSPRYKITEKSQAVAFWCDPISGHATLYWYRQILGQGPELLVQFQDESVVDDSQLPKDRFSAERLKGVDSTLKIQPAELGDSAMYLCASSVTGGGTEAFFGQGTRLTVV.

The chain combines TRBV2 with TRBJ2-3; TRBD2 aligns across 12 bases. Germline V CDR1 and CDR2: SNHLY, FYNNEI. The junction had 3 bases not matched to a gene; V was cut back by 1 base and J by 4 bases. The CDR3 totals 16 residues. CDR3 in DNA: TGTGCCAGCAGTGAAGACAGACTAGCGGGAGCAGATACGCAGTATTTT. Translated, it gives CASSEDRLAGADTQYF.

Only a few counts were recorded for this clonotype. The chain has TRBV5-1 and TRBJ2-5; the D gene is possibly TRBD1 (5 bases). The CDR3 consists of 19 residues. Germline V gene sequence: CDR1 SGHRS, CDR2 YFSETQ. Trimming took off 0 bases at V and 6 bases at J, with 27 bases between the two ends. Written as DNA, the CDR3 is TGCGCCAGCAGCTTGGACATGGGCAGCCCAGGGCCCCAGATGAAGACCCAGTACTTC. Its protein product is CASSLDMGSPGPQMKTQYF.

This clonotype was counted a few times. The rearrangement uses TRBV5-4 and TRBJ2-5; 7 nucleotides match TRBD2. This CDR3 is built from 15 residues. Germline CDR1 is SGHNT and CDR2 is YYREEE (reference sequence). Unmatched junction bases numbered 7, after V lost 4 bases and J lost 1 base. The CDR3: CASSPPGGTQETQYF. The CDR3 DNA reads as TGTGCCAGCAGCCCCCCCGGGGGGACCCAAGAGACCCAGTACTTC.

The chain couples TRBV3-1 to TRBJ2-1; the match to TRBD1 covers 7 bases. With V trimmed by 2 bases and J by 7 bases, 2 bases remained unmatched. The CDR3 length is 13 residues. Germline lookup yields CDR1 LGHDT and CDR2 YNNKEL (reference sequence). The chain's CDR3 is CASSQNRGNEQFF. CDR3 DNA: TGTGCCAGCAGCCAAAACAGGGGAAATGAGCAGTTCTTC.

Here the CDR3 reads CSARSLPTPDGYTF. The DNA of the CDR3 is TGCAGCGCCCGGTCCCTCCCGACCCCCGATGGCTACACCTTC. The V call is TRBV29-1, the J call TRBJ1-2; D ambiguous. The CDR3 contains 14 residues. Per germline, CDR1 SQVTM and CDR2 ANQGSEA. Trimming cost V 7 bases and J 6 bases, with 21 bases left between them.

J is TRBJ2-7 and V is TRBV10-1; maybe TRBD1 (5 bases). Trimming took 2 bases from V and 2 from J, leaving 13 bases between them. CDR3 size: 15 residues. Germline CDR1 reads WNHNN; CDR2 reads SYGVQD (reference sequence). The CDR3 spells CASSETPLGPYEQYF. Written as DNA, the CDR3 is TGCGCCAGCAGTGAGACCCCCCTGGGGCCCTACGAGCAGTACTTC.

In its sample, this clonotype was seen a few times. V gene TRBV7-8 combines with J gene TRBJ2-3; 12 nucleotides match TRBD2. Looked up from germline, CDR1 is SGHVS and CDR2 is FQNEAQ. The CDR3 is 18 amino acids. Losses at the gene ends were 3 bases for V and 4 bases for J; bases not matched to a gene: 11. The CDR3 DNA reads TGTGCCAGCAGCTTTAGCCAAAATCTAGCGGGGGGGCCAGATACGCAGTATTTT. Translating gives CASSFSQNLAGGPDTQYF.

This clonotype was seen more than once but under ten times. This chain connects TRBV12-3 or TRBV12-4 to TRBJ1-2; D gene uncertain. The V gene lost 4 bases and the J gene lost 2 bases, with 5 bases spanning the gap. The CDR3 contains 12 residues. The CDR3 is CASSSDNYGYTF. Here the CDR3 DNA reads TGTGCCAGCAGTTCGGACAACTATGGCTACACCTTC.

This clonotype has just a few counts. This chain joins TRBV29-1 and TRBJ2-3, with 10 bases that match TRBD1. CDR1 SQVTM and CDR2 ANQGSEA come from the germline V gene. There are 14 residues in the CDR3. The V and J ends lost 4 bases and 4 bases, in that order; junction bases with no gene match: 5. DNA for the CDR3: TGCAGCGTTGTACCGGGACAGGGGCCAGATACGCAGTATTTT. Translating it yields CSVVPGQGPDTQYF.